This T cell receptor beta chain derives from a study of blood T cell repertoires in COVID-19. Germline lookup yields CDR1 LNHNV and CDR2 YYDKDF (reference sequence). The junction had 11 bases not matched to a gene; V was cut back by 4 bases and J by 7 bases. The CDR3 consists of 16 residues. The protocol was immunoSEQ multiplex PCR, while the TCRdb copy is restricted to in-frame clones and leaves out a portion. The repertoire consists of roughly 180,000 clones, with roughly 80% occurring once and the leading ten covering around 5.3%. Sequenced: PBMCs or T cells enriched from blood (not recorded which). The sequence came from a woman between 40 and 50 years old with acute COVID-19. This chain connects TRBV15 to TRBJ2-1, with TRBD2 matching over 9 bases. DNA of the CDR3: TGTGCCACCAGCATGGGGCAGGCGGGAGGGCGGAATGAGCAGTTCTTC. This sequence encodes CATSMGQAGGRNEQFF.